Listed below are T cell receptor beta chains from one sample, sequenced in a study of persistence of HIV-infected CD4 T cells. The method was immunoSEQ multiplex PCR; TCRdb's version includes in-frame clones alone and lacks a portion of them. Here the sample spans more than 30,000 clones, around 70% being singletons. No cognate antigen is known for these TCRs. Sample: CD4+ T cells sorted from PBMCs after approximately 20-hour stimulation, taken from a patient who received antiretroviral therapy. The receptors were gathered from an adult man with HIV who was CMV-seropositive. Each CDR3 is given with its conserved first and last residue. The D gene is left open where the match is weak. Expanded clones get a size class; other rows say once, few or many, or leave the size out.

TRBV6-5,TRBD1,NA,TRBJ2-7,CASSYSGTGATYEQYF,TGTGCCAGCAGTTACTCCGGGACAGGGGCTACCTACGAGCAGTACTTC
TRBV6-1,NA,NA,TRBJ2-6,CASSEFPSGANVLTF,TGTGCCAGCAGTGAATTCCCTTCTGGGGCCAACGTCCTGACTTTC
TRBV6-1,NA,NA,TRBJ2-1,CASSDRRDNEQFF,TGTGCCAGCAGTGATAGACGGGACAATGAGCAGTTCTTC
TRBV4-1,NA,NA,TRBJ1-6,CASSQDWLSNSPLHF,TGCGCCAGCAGCCAAGATTGGCTGTCGAATTCACCCCTCCACTTT
TRBV5-1,TRBD1,few,TRBJ1-2,CASSLDTGGGGYTF,TGCGCCAGCAGCTTGGACACAGGGGGAGGCGGCTACACCTTC
TRBV6-4,NA,few,TRBJ1-6,CASREDGNSPLHF,TGTGCCAGCAGAGAGGACGGGAATTCACCCCTCCACTTT
TRBV5-1,NA,NA,TRBJ1-3,CASSSTGAVSSSGNTIYF,TGCGCCAGCAGCTCCACGGGAGCGGTATCTTCTTCTGGAAACACCATATATTTT
TRBV15,TRBD1,NA,TRBJ1-5,CATSRGQGNQPQHF,TGTGCCACCAGCAGAGGACAGGGAAATCAGCCCCAGCATTTT
TRBV7-8,TRBD1,few,TRBJ1-3,CASSLTTGTSGNTIYF,TGTGCCAGCAGCTTAACGACAGGGACCTCTGGAAACACCATATATTTT
TRBV6-5,TRBD1,NA,TRBJ1-2,CASRPDRILGEGYTF,TGTGCCAGCAGACCGGACAGGATCTTAGGTGAAGGCTACACCTTC
TRBV18,NA,NA,TRBJ1-5,CASSLREAPTSNQPQHF,TGTGCCAGCTCACTCCGGGAAGCCCCTACTAGCAATCAGCCCCAGCATTTT
TRBV6-5,NA,NA,TRBJ1-4,CASSSPRATNEKLFF,TGTGCCAGCAGTTCCCCCAGGGCAACTAATGAAAAACTGTTTTTT
TRBV2,NA,NA,TRBJ2-2,CARGYNTGELFF,TGTGCCAGAGGATACAACACCGGGGAGCTGTTTTTT
TRBV5-1,NA,NA,TRBJ2-6,CASTKNSGANVLTF,TGCGCCAGCACCAAGAACTCTGGGGCCAACGTCCTGACTTTC
TRBV2,TRBD1,NA,TRBJ1-2,CASSGSGTGYGYTF,TGTGCCAGCAGTGGGTCCGGGACAGGGTATGGCTACACCTTC
TRBV18,TRBD1,NA,TRBJ2-2,CASSAGTGRGELFF,TGTGCCAGCTCAGCTGGGACAGGGAGAGGGGAGCTGTTTTTT
TRBV14,NA,NA,TRBJ2-2,CASSQYGDTTTGELFF,TGTGCCAGCAGCCAATATGGGGACACAACCACCGGGGAGCTGTTTTTT
TRBV19,TRBD1,NA,TRBJ1-5,CARPGQEGNSNQPQHF,TGTGCCAGGCCTGGACAGGAGGGAAATAGCAATCAGCCCCAGCATTTT
TRBV18,TRBD1,NA,TRBJ2-7,CASSPRAPGQGSYEQYF,TGTGCCAGCTCACCAAGGGCCCCGGGACAGGGCTCCTACGAGCAGTACTTC
TRBV5-1,TRBD1,few,TRBJ2-1,CASSVSGTGHNEQFF,TGCGCCAGCAGCGTTTCCGGGACAGGCCACAATGAGCAGTTCTTC
TRBV6-5,NA,NA,TRBJ1-6,CASGLTWTTTNSPLHF,TGTGCCAGCGGTTTAACTTGGACCACAACTAATTCACCCCTCCACTTT
TRBV28,NA,NA,TRBJ2-1,CASSLMEGRVTDNEQFF,TGTGCCAGCAGTTTAATGGAAGGTAGGGTGACGGACAATGAGCAGTTCTTC
TRBV5-4,NA,few,TRBJ1-1,CASSFAGANTEAFF,TGTGCCAGCAGCTTCGCGGGGGCCAACACTGAAGCTTTCTTT
TRBV19,NA,NA,TRBJ1-6,CASSMGAPNSPLHF,TGTGCCAGTAGTATGGGGGCCCCGAATTCACCCCTCCACTTT
TRBV6-1,NA,NA,TRBJ1-4,CASSEIAGYKNEKLFF,TGTGCCAGCAGTGAAATCGCCGGATATAAGAATGAAAAACTGTTTTTT
TRBV3-1/TRBV3-2,NA,NA,TRBJ1-5,CASSQANQPQHF,TGTGCCAGCAGCCAAGCCAATCAGCCCCAGCATTTT
TRBV19,TRBD1,medium-sized,TRBJ1-6,CASSGRQGTSPLHF,TGTGCCAGTAGTGGAAGACAGGGGACTTCACCCCTCCACTTT
TRBV6-4,TRBD2,NA,TRBJ2-1,CASSVEGRGGINEQFF,TGTGCCAGCAGTGTCGAGGGTCGGGGGGGCATAAATGAGCAGTTCTTC
TRBV18,NA,NA,TRBJ2-1,CASSLEPTQSNEQFF,TGTGCCAGCTCACTCGAACCGACCCAGTCCAATGAGCAGTTCTTC
TRBV5-1,TRBD1,NA,TRBJ1-6,CASSLEAGGNSPLHF,TGCGCCAGCAGCTTGGAAGCAGGGGGAAATTCACCCCTCCACTTT
TRBV3-1/TRBV3-2,NA,once,TRBJ2-1,CASSRTSRGDNEQFF,TGTGCCAGCAGCCGCACCTCCAGGGGAGACAATGAGCAGTTCTTC
TRBV20-1,NA,few,TRBJ1-1,CSARDPIEAFF,TGCAGTGCTAGAGACCCGATTGAAGCTTTCTTT
TRBV5-4,NA,NA,TRBJ1-4,CASSREGPGEKLFF,TGTGCCAGCAGCCGCGAAGGGCCGGGTGAAAAACTGTTTTTT
TRBV29-1,TRBD1,NA,TRBJ2-1,CSVVPGGTGGAGQFF,TGCAGCGTTGTCCCTGGAGGGACAGGGGGCGCAGGACAGTTCTTC
TRBV2,NA,few,TRBJ1-1,CASSPRALGEAFF,TGTGCCAGCTCCCCCAGGGCGCTTGGTGAAGCTTTCTTT
TRBV5-1,TRBD1,NA,TRBJ2-2,CASSLPPGQGTGELFF,TGCGCCAGCAGCCTACCCCCGGGACAGGGGACCGGGGAGCTGTTTTTT
TRBV7-6,NA,few,TRBJ2-1,CASSSGTRSEQFF,TGTGCCAGCAGCTCCGGGACACGGAGCGAGCAGTTCTTC
TRBV6-1,NA,NA,TRBJ1-2,CASSERFGTNYGYTF,TGTGCCAGCAGTGAACGTTTCGGTACTAACTATGGCTACACCTTC
TRBV18,TRBD2,NA,TRBJ2-1,CASSPPGSGGAHNEQFF,TGTGCCAGCTCACCACCGGGCAGCGGGGGGGCCCACAATGAGCAGTTCTTC
TRBV2,TRBD1,few,TRBJ1-3,CASTLDRVSGNTIYF,TGTGCCAGCACCTTGGACAGGGTGTCTGGAAACACCATATATTTT
TRBV18,TRBD1,NA,TRBJ2-2,CASSRRTGTDNTGELFF,TGTGCCAGCTCACGACGTACCGGGACAGATAACACCGGGGAGCTGTTTTTT
TRBV28,NA,few,TRBJ1-6,CASRGTGPSPLHF,TGTGCCAGCAGGGGCACAGGGCCTTCACCCCTCCACTTT
TRBV9,NA,NA,TRBJ2-1,CASSLGGGSYNEQFF,TGTGCCAGCAGCCTCGGAGGGGGCTCCTACAATGAGCAGTTCTTC
TRBV19,NA,few,TRBJ2-3,CASSTPPPGDTQYF,TGTGCCAGTAGTACTCCCCCTCCAGGAGATACGCAGTATTTT
TRBV6-1,NA,few,TRBJ1-6,CASSARGPIPGHGGSPLHF,TGTGCCAGCAGTGCCCGGGGGCCAATTCCGGGACACGGAGGCTCACCCCTCCACTTT
TRBV4-2,NA,few,TRBJ2-5,CASSQDSGVLQTQYF,TGTGCCAGCAGCCAAGATTCTGGGGTTCTGCAGACCCAGTACTTC
TRBV6-1,TRBD1,NA,TRBJ2-7,CASSEGWTGDYEQYF,TGTGCCAGCAGTGAAGGGTGGACAGGGGACTACGAGCAGTACTTC
TRBV5-1,NA,NA,TRBJ1-1,CASSPDWSGGAFF,TGCGCCAGCAGCCCCGACTGGTCCGGGGGGGCTTTCTTT
TRBV2,NA,few,TRBJ1-4,CASRMAQFNEKLFF,TGTGCCAGCAGGATGGCGCAGTTTAATGAAAAACTGTTTTTT
TRBV4-2,NA,NA,TRBJ2-7,CASSQAISRLGTEQYF,TGTGCCAGCAGCCAAGCCATCTCAAGACTTGGCACCGAGCAGTACTTC
TRBV5-1,TRBD1,medium-sized,TRBJ2-1,CASSLADRGLRNEQFF,TGCGCCAGCAGCTTGGCGGACAGGGGGCTTAGGAATGAGCAGTTCTTC
TRBV6-1,TRBD1,NA,TRBJ1-4,CASSSHDRDEKLFF,TGTGCCAGCAGTTCACATGACAGGGATGAAAAACTGTTTTTT
TRBV2,NA,NA,TRBJ1-5,CASKNRASNQPQHF,TGTGCCAGCAAGAATCGGGCCTCCAATCAGCCCCAGCATTTT
TRBV30,NA,NA,TRBJ1-4,CAWSGVGGRQEKLFF,TGTGCCTGGAGCGGCGTCGGGGGACGGCAAGAAAAACTGTTTTTT